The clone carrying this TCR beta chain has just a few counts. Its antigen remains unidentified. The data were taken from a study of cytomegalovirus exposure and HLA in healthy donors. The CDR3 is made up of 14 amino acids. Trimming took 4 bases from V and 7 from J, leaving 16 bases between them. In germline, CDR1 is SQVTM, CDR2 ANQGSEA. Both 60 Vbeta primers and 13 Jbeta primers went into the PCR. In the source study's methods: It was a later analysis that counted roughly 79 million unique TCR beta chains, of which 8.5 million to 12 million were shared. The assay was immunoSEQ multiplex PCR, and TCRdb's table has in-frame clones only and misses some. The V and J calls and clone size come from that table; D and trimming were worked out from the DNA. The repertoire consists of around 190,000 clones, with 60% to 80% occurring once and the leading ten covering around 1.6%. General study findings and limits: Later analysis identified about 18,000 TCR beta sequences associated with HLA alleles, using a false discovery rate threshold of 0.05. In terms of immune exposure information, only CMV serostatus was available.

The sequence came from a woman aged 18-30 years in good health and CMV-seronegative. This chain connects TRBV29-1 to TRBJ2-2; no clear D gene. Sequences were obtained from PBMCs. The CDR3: CSVGVGSYGGELFF. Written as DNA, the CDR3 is TGCAGCGTTGGAGTTGGTTCTTATGGCGGGGAGCTGTTTTTT.